This paragraph covers one T cell receptor (beta chain) sequence. What it recognizes is unknown. Other DNA variants within this sample encode the same CDR3. The assay was immunoSEQ multiplex PCR, and TCRdb's table has in-frame clones only and misses some. The data hold roughly 2.6 million clones, with 90% to 95% observed a single time. This entry is derived from a study of shared clonotypes between healthy human individuals. Regarding the study as a whole: Four donors shared approximately 5% of their naive CD4 clonotypes. Represented diversity, genetic and exposure-history alike, was limited by few donors.

The sample was naive CD4+ T cells sorted from blood. The subset: CD45RA+ positively selected. This TCR derives from a man between 18 and 29 years old in good health.

CDR3 nucleotides: TGTGCCAGCAGTTTCAGGGGGTTATCCTACGAGCAGTACTTC. Amino acid sequence: CASSFRGLSYEQYF. V and J are TRBV28 and TRBJ2-7; 7 bases are shared with TRBD1. The CDR3 consists of 14 residues. The trim removed 3 bases at V and 1 base at J, leaving 3 bases unmatched. Per germline, CDR1 MDHEN and CDR2 SYDVKM.